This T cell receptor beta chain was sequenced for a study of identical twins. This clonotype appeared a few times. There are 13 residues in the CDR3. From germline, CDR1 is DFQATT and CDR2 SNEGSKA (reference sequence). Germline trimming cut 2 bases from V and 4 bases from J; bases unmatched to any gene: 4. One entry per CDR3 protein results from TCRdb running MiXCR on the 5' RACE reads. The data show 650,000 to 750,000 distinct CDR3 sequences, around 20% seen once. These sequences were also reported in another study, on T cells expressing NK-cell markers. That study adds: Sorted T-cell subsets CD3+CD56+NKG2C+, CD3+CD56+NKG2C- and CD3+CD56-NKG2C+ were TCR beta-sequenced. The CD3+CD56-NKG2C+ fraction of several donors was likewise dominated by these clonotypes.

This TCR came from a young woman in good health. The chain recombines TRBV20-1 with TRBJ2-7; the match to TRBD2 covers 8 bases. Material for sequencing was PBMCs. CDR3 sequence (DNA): TGCAGTGCTAGACGGGAGGGGCGGTACGAGCAGTACTTC. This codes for CSARREGRYEQYF.